This T cell receptor (beta chain) was captured in a study of T-cell memory formation after mild COVID-19. About the study: TCR clusters largely stayed donor specific. Study results and caveats: Day 15 to 85 contracting clones showed balanced CD4/CD8; day 15 to 37 expanders favored CD4+. Some SARS-CoV-2-responding clones were already detected in memory before infection. The CD4+ clones that contracted clustered mainly within CM and EM, and the CD8+ clones concentrated in EMRA.

This clonotype has a count of ten or more. Its antigen is currently unknown. The germline V gene encodes CDR1 MNHEY and CDR2 SMNVEV (reference sequence). V lost 6 bases, J lost 4 bases, and 15 bases stayed unmatched. The CDR3 loop spans 16 amino acids. Using its own MiXCR run on the 5' RACE reads, TCRdb lists one record per CDR3 protein. This sample yields approximately 340,000 distinct CDR3 sequences, of which roughly 15% are seen a single time; about 20% belongs to the top ten. Sequenced input: PBMCs or a T cell subset sorted from them (not recorded which). J is TRBJ2-7 and V is TRBV27, with 7 bases matching TRBD1. The TCR comes from a man in his late teens or twenties who had mild COVID-19 (a few samples of this study predate the infection). Cell type and time point are not known. The CDR3 loop is CASSKTLDRDNYEQYF. In nucleotides, the CDR3 is TGTGCCAGCAGCAAAACTCTTGACAGGGATAATTACGAGCAGTACTTC.